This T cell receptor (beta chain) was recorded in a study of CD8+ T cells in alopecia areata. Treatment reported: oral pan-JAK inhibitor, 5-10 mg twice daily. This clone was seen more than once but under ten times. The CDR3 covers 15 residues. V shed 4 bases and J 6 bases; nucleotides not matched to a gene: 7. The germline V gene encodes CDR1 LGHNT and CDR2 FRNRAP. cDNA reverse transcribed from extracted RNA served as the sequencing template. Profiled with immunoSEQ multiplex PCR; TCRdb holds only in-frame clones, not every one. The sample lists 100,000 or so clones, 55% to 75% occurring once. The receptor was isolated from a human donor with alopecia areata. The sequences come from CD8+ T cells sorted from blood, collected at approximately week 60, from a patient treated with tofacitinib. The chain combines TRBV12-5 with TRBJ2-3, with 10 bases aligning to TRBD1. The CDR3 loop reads CASGSAGQGYDTQYF. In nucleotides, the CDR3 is TGTGCTAGTGGTTCAGCGGGACAGGGGTACGATACGCAGTATTTT.